The 2 T cell receptor beta chains below were found in one sample sequenced in a study of T cells in Graves' hyperthyroidism and ophthalmopathy. Template material for amplifying TCR beta CDR3 regions consisted of RNA transcripts. Carried out on the TCR CDR3, a first-round RT-PCR used the HTBI primer set. One entry per CDR3 protein results from TCRdb running MiXCR on the multiplex PCR reads. The data contain about 300,000 distinct CDR3 sequences, roughly 18% of them seen just once; the ten biggest clones take up approximately 37%. The sample consisted of blood. These receptors were taken from a man aged 45-65 years with Graves' ophthalmopathy.

This clonotype has ten or more counts. V is TRBV28 and J is TRBJ1-2; D gene ambiguous. V lost 6 bases to trimming and J lost 6 bases, with 11 bases between them. Germline CDR1 is MDHEN and CDR2 is SYDVKM. This CDR3 has 12 residues. The CDR3 is CASRPLLNGYTF. DNA of the CDR3: TGTGCCAGCAGACCTCTACTAAATGGCTACACCTTC.

In its sample, this clonotype was seen a few times. The J gene is TRBJ2-2, the V gene TRBV20-1, with D unresolved. Germline V gene data show CDR1 as DFQATT and CDR2 as SNEGSKA (reference sequence). The V end lost 0 bases, the J end lost 1 base, and 6 bases lay between the germline ends. There are 14 residues in the CDR3. The CDR3 reads CSARDNGNTGELFF. In DNA form, the CDR3 reads TGCAGTGCTAGAGATAACGGGAACACCGGGGAGCTGTTTTTT.